This T cell receptor beta chain is from a study of CD8+ T cells in alopecia areata. Overall study findings and caveats: Researchers report lesional scalp, most notably alopecia totalis/universalis, outstripped normal scalp in clonality.

The CDR3 covers 11 residues. Trimming took 5 bases from V and 10 from J, leaving 10 bases between them. Germline V gives CDR1 SGDLS, CDR2 YYNGEE. Sorted populations comprised CD4+ and CD8+ T cells obtained from PBMCs. Notes on this clone: Its antigen remains unidentified.

Following RNA extraction, reverse transcription yielded cDNA that acted as the sequencing template. The table came from immunoSEQ multiplex PCR; TCRdb's copy has only in-frame clones and leaves some out. The data show some 170,000 clones, with approximately 70% seen just once and 10% to 12% held by the top ten. This clonotype was sampled from a human donor with alopecia areata. Here the sequenced sample was CD8+ T cells sorted from blood, taken at week 0. V and J are TRBV9 and TRBJ2-1; D possibly uses TRBD1 or TRBD2 (5 bases each). The CDR3 here is CASRGEGEQFF. CDR3 in DNA: TGTGCCAGCAGAGGCGAGGGGGAGCAGTTCTTC.